This entry lists 26 T cell receptor beta chains sequenced from one sample in a study of blood T cell repertoires in COVID-19. Sequencing used immunoSEQ multiplex PCR; TCRdb keeps in-frame clones, though not all of them. The sample shows 53,000 or so clones, about 77% of them seen only once. Sequencing was carried out using peripheral blood. These receptors all stem from a man between 65 and 85 years old with active or convalescent COVID-19.

The chain joins TRBV5-6 to TRBJ1-3; D uncertain. This CDR3 is built from 14 residues. Trimming left V 2 bases short and J 0 bases short, with 6 bases between. Germline V lookup: CDR1 SGHDT, CDR2 YYEEEE. CDR3 DNA: TGTGCCAGCAGCTTTACAGACTCTGGAAACACCATATATTTT. The encoded protein is CASSFTDSGNTIYF.

The J gene is TRBJ2-7, the V gene TRBV5-6, with D hard to call. Germline CDR1 reads SGHDT; CDR2 reads YYEEEE. V lost 0 bases to trimming and J lost 4 bases, with 8 bases between them. The CDR3 length is 13 residues. The CDR3 sequence is CASSLARGYEQYF. CDR3 nucleotides: TGTGCCAGCAGCTTGGCTAGAGGTTACGAGCAGTACTTC.

The chain is built from TRBV9 and TRBJ2-7; no reliable D call. This CDR3 is built from 15 residues. V lost 0 bases, J lost 6 bases, and 16 bases lay in between. The germline gives CDR1 SGDLS, CDR2 YYNGEE. The CDR3 sequence is CASSVAPGVGSEQYF. DNA of the CDR3: TGTGCCAGCAGCGTAGCTCCTGGTGTGGGCAGCGAGCAGTACTTC.

The chain joins TRBV4-3 to TRBJ1-2, with D unclear. Germline CDR1 is LGHNA and CDR2 is YSLEER. V lost 1 base, J lost 4 bases, and 10 bases lay in between. The CDR3 is made up of 14 amino acids. The CDR3 here is CASSQVEGGYGYTF. CDR3 in DNA: TGCGCCAGCAGCCAAGTGGAAGGAGGCTATGGCTACACCTTC.

The rearrangement uses TRBV9 and TRBJ1-6, with TRBD1 as a possible D gene (5 bases). CDR3 length: 15 amino acids. V was cut by 3 bases and J by 10 bases, with 17 bases left in between. Germline V gives CDR1 SGDLS, CDR2 YYNGEE. CDR3 nucleotides: TGTGCCAGCAGCGAACGTCAGGGATCTGGGTCACCCCTCCACTTT. Translated, it gives CASSERQGSGSPLHF.

V and J are TRBV30 and TRBJ2-1, with TRBD2 as a possible D gene (6 bases). The CDR3 is 13 amino acids. Trimming removed 2 bases from V and 10 bases from J, with 15 bases in between. Germline CDR1 and CDR2: GTSNPN and SVGIG (reference sequence). The CDR3 DNA is TGTGCCTGGAGTTGGGTGGTTAGCGGCGAGCAGTTCTTC. Translating gives CAWSWVVSGEQFF.

The chain is built from TRBV15 and TRBJ2-3, with D possibly being TRBD1 (5 bases). The germline V gene has CDR1 LNHNV and CDR2 YYDKDF (reference sequence). V was pared by 5 bases and J by 2 bases, with 14 bases between. There are 15 residues in the CDR3. The CDR3 is CATSVGSGYTDTQYF. The CDR3 DNA reads TGTGCCACCAGCGTAGGGTCAGGGTACACAGATACGCAGTATTTT.

V usage is TRBV10-3 and J usage is TRBJ2-5; the match to TRBD2 covers 10 bases. V shed 5 bases, J shed 3 bases, and the junction held 6 bases outside the gene matches. Germline CDR1 is ENHRY and CDR2 is SYGVKD. This CDR3 region has 15 residues. The CDR3 DNA reads TGTGCCATCAGTCAAGCGGGAGGGCGTAAAGAGACCCAGTACTTC. Translating it yields CAISQAGGRKETQYF.

This clone was seen just once. The chain links TRBV2 to TRBJ1-1, with TRBD1 matching over 11 bases. Unmatched junction bases numbered 8, after V lost 7 bases and J lost 4 bases. From germline, CDR1 is SNHLY and CDR2 FYNNEI. The CDR3 length is 15 residues. CDR3 coding DNA: TGTGCCAGCACCGCCCCGGACAGGGGGCTCACTGAAGCTTTCTTT. Its translation: CASTAPDRGLTEAFF.

The J gene is TRBJ2-7, the V gene TRBV7-9; tentatively, D is TRBD2 (5 bases). V lost 5 bases and J lost 9, with 17 bases in between. Germline lookup yields CDR1 SEHNR and CDR2 FQNEAQ (reference sequence). The CDR3 sequence is 13 residues long. The CDR3 DNA reads as TGTGCCAGCAGCCCGAGGCGGGTAGAATCGCAGTACTTC. The encoded protein is CASSPRRVESQYF.

The V gene is TRBV6-5, the J gene TRBJ2-7; D is possibly TRBD2 (5 bases). Trimming left V 6 bases short and J 9 bases short, with 24 bases between. CDR3 length: 15 residues. The germline V gene encodes CDR1 MNHEY and CDR2 SVGAGI. CDR3 DNA sequence: TGTGCCAGCAGCCGATCCGGAGGCAGAGGCCAAGTGCAGTACTTC. This sequence encodes CASSRSGGRGQVQYF.

The V call is TRBV7-9, the J call TRBJ2-7; 9 bases map to TRBD2. The CDR3 extends over 16 amino acids. J was trimmed by 0 bases and V by 1 base; bases with no gene match: 4. Germline loops: CDR1 SEHNR, CDR2 FQNEAQ (reference sequence). The CDR3 DNA reads TGTGCCAGCAGCTTAGATGAGCGGGGGGTCTCCTACGAGCAGTACTTC. This translates into CASSLDERGVSYEQYF.

There are a few counts of this clone. The chain employs TRBV5-1 and TRBJ2-7; 11 positions match TRBD1. This CDR3 has 17 residues. Germline lookup yields CDR1 SGHRS and CDR2 YFSETQ. The J segment lost 1 base and the V segment lost 0 bases, leaving 6 bases of the junction unmatched. The CDR3 bases are TGCGCCAGCAGCTTGGAGGGGACAGGGGGGAGGTCCTACGAGCAGTACTTC. Its protein product is CASSLEGTGGRSYEQYF.

The gene calls are TRBV27 and TRBJ2-6; tentatively, D is TRBD2 (5 bases). Trimming stripped 9 bases from V and 1 base from J, with 7 bases between. This CDR3 spans 13 amino acids. Per germline, CDR1 MNHEY and CDR2 SMNVEV (reference sequence). CDR3 nucleotides: TGTGCCAGTTCGGGATCTGGGGCCAACGTCCTGACTTTC. The encoded protein is CASSGSGANVLTF. The variable domain in full, with the rest retrieved from reference TRBV27 and TRBJ2-6, is EAQVTQNPRYLITVTGKKLTVTCSQNMNHEYMSWYRQDPGLGLRQIYYSMNVEVTDKGDVPEGYKVSRKEKRNFPLILESPSPNQTSLYFCASSGSGANVLTFGAGSRLTVL.

V usage is TRBV7-2 and J usage is TRBJ1-1, with D hard to call. Germline CDR1 and CDR2: SGHTA and FQGNSA. Trimming removed 3 bases from V and 1 base from J, with 9 bases in between. The length of the CDR3 is 14 residues. CDR3 sequence reads: CASSFQPGNTEAFF. The CDR3 region has the DNA TGTGCCAGCAGCTTCCAACCAGGGAACACTGAAGCTTTCTTT.

This clone has more than one count but fewer than ten. The chain couples TRBV3-1 (or the pseudogene TRBV3-2) to TRBJ1-5; D remains unclear. Trimming removed 0 bases from V and 7 bases from J, with 7 bases in between. In germline, CDR1 is LGHDT, CDR2 YNNKEL (reference sequence). The CDR3 extends over 13 amino acids. CDR3 amino acids: CASSQDLAQPQHF. For the CDR3, the DNA is TGTGCCAGCAGCCAAGATCTAGCCCAGCCCCAGCATTTT.

The chain couples TRBV9 to TRBJ2-7, with D possibly being TRBD1 (5 bases). The CDR3 has 14 residues. Germline lookup yields CDR1 SGDLS and CDR2 YYNGEE. V lost 2 bases to trimming and J lost 2 bases, with 11 bases between them. CDR3 in amino acids: CASSVSRVPYEQYF. CDR3 bases: TGTGCCAGCAGCGTGTCCAGGGTCCCCTACGAGCAGTACTTC.

This chain links TRBV7-6 with TRBJ2-1; 9 bases fit TRBD1. The CDR3 is 16 residues long. Losses at the gene ends were 1 base for V and 10 bases for J; bases not matched to a gene: 11. CDR1 SGHVS and CDR2 FNYEAQ come from the germline V gene. The chain's CDR3 is CASSLEGQGIGNEQFF. The DNA for the CDR3 is TGTGCCAGCAGCTTAGAGGGACAGGGTATCGGAAACGAGCAGTTCTTC.

The table lists this clone with a count of one. J is TRBJ2-1 and V is TRBV7-2; D not certain. CDR1 and CDR2 from the germline V gene are SGHTA and FQGNSA. V lost 5 bases to trimming and J lost 4 bases, with 21 bases between them. There are 17 residues in the CDR3. CDR3 nucleotide sequence: TGTGCCAGCAGCCTAAGGTCGGGTTTCAAGACGTACAATGAGCAGTTCTTC. Translating gives CASSLRSGFKTYNEQFF.

This clone appeared a few times. In DNA, the CDR3 is TGCGCCAGCAGCTTGAGAAGCGGGGATTCCTACAATGAGCAGTTCTTC. Amino acids: CASSLRSGDSYNEQFF. The chain is built from TRBV5-1 and TRBJ2-1; the match to TRBD2 covers 7 bases. The V segment lost 1 base and the J segment 1 base; nucleotides outside the gene matches: 5. Germline assignment: CDR1 SGHRS and CDR2 YFSETQ. This CDR3 is built from 16 residues.

The chain links TRBV24-1 to TRBJ1-2, with TRBD1 as a possible D gene (6 bases). V lost 2 bases, J lost 8 bases, and 14 bases lay in between. The CDR3 runs 14 residues. In germline, CDR1 is KGHDR, CDR2 SFDVKD. The CDR3 is CATSDYRALGGYTF. CDR3 bases: TGTGCCACCAGTGATTACAGGGCCTTGGGCGGCTACACCTTC.

The chain links TRBV6-5 to TRBJ2-3; a possible D gene is TRBD1 (6 bases). There are 16 residues in the CDR3. Germline V gene data show CDR1 as MNHEY and CDR2 as SVGAGI. Trimming removed 0 bases from V and 2 bases from J, with 12 bases in between. The CDR3 is CASSYSKQGPTDTQYF. Here the CDR3 DNA reads TGTGCCAGCAGTTACTCGAAACAGGGACCCACAGATACGCAGTATTTT.

The rearrangement uses TRBV14 and TRBJ2-7; possible D gene TRBD1, 6 bases. The CDR3 runs 14 residues. Trimming pared 5 bases from V and 2 bases from J, leaving 13 bases between. Germline CDR1 SGHDN, CDR2 FVKESK. The CDR3 sequence is CASSKQTGPYEQYF. The DNA for the CDR3 is TGTGCCAGCAGCAAACAGACAGGACCCTACGAGCAGTACTTC.

V is TRBV20-1 and J is TRBJ1-2; D uncertain. Looked up from germline, CDR1 is DFQATT and CDR2 is SNEGSKA (reference sequence). The V gene lost 5 bases and the J gene lost 3 bases, with 7 bases spanning the gap. The CDR3 length is 11 residues. The CDR3 loop reads CSAHRDYGYTF. CDR3 nucleotides: TGCAGTGCTCACCGGGACTATGGCTACACCTTC.

A few counts support this clone. The rearrangement uses TRBV9 and TRBJ1-1; 10 positions agree with TRBD1. The CDR3 runs 15 residues. The germline gives CDR1 SGDLS, CDR2 YYNGEE. The ends lost 2 bases at V and 3 bases at J; junction bases unmatched: 4. CDR3 amino acids: CASSVSGQGDTEAFF. CDR3 nucleotide sequence: TGTGCCAGCAGCGTCAGCGGACAGGGGGACACTGAAGCTTTCTTT.

The genes are TRBV6-6 and TRBJ2-7; 7 positions agree with TRBD2. CDR1 and CDR2 from the germline V gene are MNHNY and SVGAGI (reference sequence). Trimming took 7 bases from V and 0 from J; bases not matched to a gene: 6. This CDR3 has 14 amino acids. As DNA, the CDR3 is TGTGCCAGCAAGACCCTAGCGGCCTCCTACGAGCAGTACTTC. Amino acids: CASKTLAASYEQYF.